This T cell receptor (beta chain) was obtained from a study of neoadjuvant anti-PD-1 for oral cavity cancer. Looking at the study overall: Patients mostly received three to four biweekly nivolumab doses at 3 mg/kg before surgery. Non-progressing patients received a fourth nivolumab dose near day 43, then surgery on days 50-56.

As regards this clone: The antigen is not known.

V lost 6 bases and J lost 4; bases outside the gene matches: 8. Germline CDR1 reads SGHVS; CDR2 reads FQNEAQ. This CDR3 has 16 residues. Sample time point: after neoadjuvant nivolumab, at surgical resection. Repertoires were generated with immunoSEQ multiplex PCR, while TCRdb's copy carries only in-frame clones and drops some. Here the sample spans roughly 8,800 clones, under 70% being singletons. Overall study results and limits: Each response group had just a few patients in TCR analyses.

The sequencing here drew on PBMCs, taken after nivolumab (anti-PD-1) treatment. This rearrangement joins TRBV7-8 to TRBJ2-6; 8 bases match TRBD1. The clonotype originates from a person between 40 and 85 years old with oral cavity squamous cell carcinoma. The CDR3 protein is CASRRTGLLGANVLTF. The CDR3 region has the DNA TGTGCCAGCAGGCGGACAGGGTTGCTAGGGGCCAACGTCCTGACTTTC. The complete variable domain, with remaining parts taken from reference TRBV7-8 and TRBJ2-6, reads GAGVSQSPRYKVAKRGQDVALRCDPISGHVSLFWYQQALGQGPEFLTYFQNEAQLDKSGLPSDRFFAERPEGSVSTLKIQRTQQEDSAVYLCASRRTGLLGANVLTFGAGSRLTVL.